The entry that follows covers one T cell receptor beta chain sequence. Its antigen remains unidentified. The source of the sample is a study of beta chain features in type 1 diabetes. The study's findings and limits: In the patient group, naive, central memory and Treg TCRB repertoires seemed more alike than in the healthy donor group.

The V segment lost 8 bases and the J segment 4 bases; nucleotides outside the gene matches: 7. The CDR3 has 14 residues. CDR1 and CDR2 from the germline V gene are SGHAT and FQDESV (reference sequence). Expressed TCRB transcripts were sequenced because the isolated RNA had all been reverse transcribed beforehand. Mean read depth for naive, central memory and regulatory T cell samples was about 3.6 million reads. This table comes from immunoSEQ multiplex PCR, and its TCRdb copy is limited to in-frame clones, with some not included. The sample carries almost 350,000 clones, roughly 8% recorded once. Sorting based on CD45RO/CCR7/CD25/CD127/CD95/CD27 separated CD4+ naive, central memory, regulatory and stem cell-like memory cells. Populations obtained by sorting all exceeded 95% purity.

The chain joins TRBV11-1 to TRBJ2-2; 7 nucleotides match TRBD1. The sequenced sample was central memory CD4+ T cells from blood. The origin of this receptor is a woman aged 18 to 35 in good health. This CDR3 reads CASEGAWGTGELFF. CDR3 nucleotide sequence: TGTGCCAGCGAGGGGGCCTGGGGCACCGGGGAGCTGTTTTTT.